This T cell receptor (beta chain) was profiled in a study of T cell responses to AZD1222 COVID-19 vaccine. Sequencing used immunoSEQ multiplex PCR; TCRdb keeps in-frame clones, though not all of them. The table shows around 140,000 clones, with approximately 91% occurring only once. Second-dose groups at about 4 or about 12 weeks were pooled. This clone was detected only once. Its antigen is unknown. The CDR3 totals 13 residues. Germline V gives CDR1 SGDLS, CDR2 YYNGEE. V dropped 2 bases and J dropped 7 bases, with 9 bases sitting between them. Whole-study results and caveats: Donors were largely white British and mainly female; clonal diversity was possibly underestimated. Along spike, vaccine-associated CD4 TCRs were found throughout, with dominance at 160-218 and 743-854.

This clonotype was sampled from an adult who received the AZD1222 COVID-19 vaccine. This chain links TRBV9 with TRBJ1-4; D not certain. This specimen was peripheral blood, taken 28 days after the second AZD1222 dose. The DNA for the CDR3 is TGTGCCAGCAGCGTCCCCCCCTCTGAAAAACTGTTTTTT. It specifies CASSVPPSEKLFF.